The 10 T cell receptor beta chains listed next were all sequenced from one sample in a study of cytotoxic CD8 clonotypes in ibrutinib-treated CLL. Assay used: immunoSEQ multiplex PCR; TCRdb lists only in-frame clones, some missing. Counted here are 120,000 to 150,000 clones, under 95% occurring once; the ten biggest clones make up under 14%. Sequenced here: PBMCs, sampled after 12 months of ibrutinib treatment. The receptors here all came from a human donor with chronic lymphocytic leukemia.

This chain joins TRBV9 and TRBJ2-3, with unresolved D. CDR1 is SGDLS and CDR2 is YYNGEE in the germline V gene. This CDR3 has 13 amino acids. Trimming shortened V by 1 base and J by 5 bases, and 8 bases separated the two germline ends. The CDR3 protein is CASSVSPGDTQYF. The CDR3 DNA follows: TGTGCCAGCAGCGTATCCCCGGGAGATACGCAGTATTTT.

This chain uses TRBV7-8 with TRBJ2-3; D perhaps matches TRBD1 (6 bases). This CDR3 spans 15 amino acids. V lost 5 bases and J lost 0, with 12 bases in between. Germline-derived CDR1 and CDR2 are SGHVS and FQNEAQ. CDR3 sequence reads: CASSLTGQSTDTQYF. The CDR3 nucleotides read TGTGCCAGCAGCCTGACAGGACAGAGCACAGATACGCAGTATTTT.

In DNA, the CDR3 is TGTGCCAGCAGTTTTGGGACTTTAACCTACGAGCAGTACTTC. Protein product: CASSFGTLTYEQYF. V gene TRBV6-6 combines with J gene TRBJ2-7, with a possible D match to TRBD2 (6 bases). Germline assignment: CDR1 MNHNY and CDR2 SVGAGI (reference sequence). Between the trimmed V and J ends, which lost 4 bases and 2 bases, there was a span of 12 bases. The CDR3 is 14 amino acids.

CDR3 loop: CASPNRDGSYEQYF. The CDR3 nucleotides read TGTGCCAGCCCAAACCGGGACGGATCATACGAGCAGTACTTC. The J gene is TRBJ2-7, the V gene TRBV27; tentatively, D is TRBD1 or TRBD2 (5 bases each). Germline V lookup: CDR1 MNHEY, CDR2 SMNVEV (reference sequence). The CDR3 is 14 amino acids. Trimming shortened V by 8 bases and J by 4 bases, and 18 bases separated the two germline ends.

This rearrangement joins TRBV7-9 to TRBJ1-2, with D uncertain. This CDR3 contains 12 residues. Germline lookup yields CDR1 SEHNR and CDR2 FQNEAQ (reference sequence). The V and J ends lost 1 base and 2 bases respectively, with 2 bases between them. The CDR3 loop is CASSLGNYGYTF. CDR3 DNA sequence: TGTGCCAGCAGCTTAGGAAACTATGGCTACACCTTC.

This rearrangement joins TRBV11-2 to TRBJ2-7; 9 nucleotides align to TRBD2. This CDR3 region has 15 residues. With V trimmed by 0 bases and J by 3 bases, 3 bases remained unmatched. Germline V gene data show CDR1 as SGHAT and CDR2 as FQNNGV. CDR3 amino acids: CASSLDPAGGYEQYF. As DNA, the CDR3 is TGTGCCAGCAGCTTAGACCCAGCGGGAGGCTACGAGCAGTACTTC.

The CDR3 coding sequence is TGTGCCAGCAGTCCGTCCCCACGGGGGGAGACCCAGTACTTC. Protein sequence: CASSPSPRGETQYF. This rearrangement joins TRBV28 to TRBJ2-5; D is perhaps TRBD2 (6 bases). The CDR3 has 14 amino acids. Germline V lookup: CDR1 MDHEN, CDR2 SYDVKM. V lost 5 bases and J 5 bases, leaving 15 bases between the germline ends.

V gene TRBV7-9 combines with J gene TRBJ2-5; TRBD2 matches at 7 bases. The V gene's germline CDR1 is SEHNR and CDR2 FQNEAQ (reference sequence). The CDR3 length is 13 residues. V shed 5 bases, J shed 4 bases, and the junction held 4 bases outside the gene matches. The CDR3 DNA reads TGTGCCAGCAGCCGGGGGGTGGGAGAGACCCAGTACTTC. Translation: CASSRGVGETQYF.

The chain joins TRBV7-9 to TRBJ1-5, with unresolved D. The CDR3 extends over 13 amino acids. Germline loops: CDR1 SEHNR, CDR2 FQNEAQ (reference sequence). Trimming shortened V by 0 bases and J by 6 bases, and 6 bases separated the two germline ends. In nucleotides, the CDR3 is TGTGCCAGCAGCTTAGCCGACGGTCAGCCCCAGCATTTT. Its translation: CASSLADGQPQHF.

V usage is TRBV6-6 and J usage is TRBJ2-7, with 7 bases aligning to TRBD1. CDR1 is MNHNY and CDR2 is SVGAGI in the germline V gene (reference sequence). CDR3 length: 15 residues. J lost 5 bases, V lost 6 bases, and 13 bases had no gene match. The CDR3 DNA reads TGTGCCAGCAGCCAACTGAACAACAGGGGCAACGAGCAGTACTTC. Translating it yields CASSQLNNRGNEQYF.